This T cell receptor (beta chain) was sequenced for a study of glioma-infiltrating T cells. In its sample, this clonotype was seen many times. Germline CDR1 reads MDHEN; CDR2 reads SYDVKM. Trimming stripped 4 bases from V and 7 bases from J, with 22 bases between. The length of the CDR3 is 16 residues. Using RNA template, CDR3s of TCR alpha and beta were amplified with iRepertoire arm-PCR. TCRdb reanalysed the multiplex PCR reads using MiXCR and keeps one entry per CDR3 protein. Of 9,500 to 15,000 distinct CDR3 sequences in the sample, 26% were seen once. Sequencing was carried out using glioma tissue, nonneoplastic brain tissue, or PBMCs (not recorded which). The sequence came from a human donor with low-grade glioma or glioblastoma, undergoing nonglioma brain surgery, or in good health (not recorded which). V is TRBV28 and J is TRBJ1-2; TRBD1 is a possible D gene (5 bases). CDR3 coding DNA: TGTGCCAGCAGTTCTCCCCTCACGCCAGGGAGGGGTGGCTACACCTTC. Amino acid sequence: CASSSPLTPGRGGYTF.